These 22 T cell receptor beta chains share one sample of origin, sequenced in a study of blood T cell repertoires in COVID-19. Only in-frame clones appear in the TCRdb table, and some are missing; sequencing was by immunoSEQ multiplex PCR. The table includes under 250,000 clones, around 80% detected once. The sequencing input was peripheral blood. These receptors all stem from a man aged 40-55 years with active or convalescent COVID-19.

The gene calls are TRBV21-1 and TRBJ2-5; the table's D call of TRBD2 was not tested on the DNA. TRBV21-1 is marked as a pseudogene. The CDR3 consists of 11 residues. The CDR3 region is CASSSYEDQYF. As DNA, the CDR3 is TGTGCCAGCAGCTCCTACGAGGACCAGTACTTC.

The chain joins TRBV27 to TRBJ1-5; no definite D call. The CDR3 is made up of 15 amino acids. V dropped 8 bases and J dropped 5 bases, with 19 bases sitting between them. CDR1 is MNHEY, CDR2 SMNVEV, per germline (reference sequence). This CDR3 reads CASPPGSRVYQPQHF. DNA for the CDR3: TGTGCCAGCCCTCCGGGGTCGAGGGTATATCAGCCCCAGCATTTT.

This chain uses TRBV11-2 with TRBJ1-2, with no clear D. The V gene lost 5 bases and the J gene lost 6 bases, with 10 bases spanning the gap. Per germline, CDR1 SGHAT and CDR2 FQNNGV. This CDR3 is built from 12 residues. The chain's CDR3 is CASSRGLDGYTF. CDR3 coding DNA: TGTGCCAGCAGCCGCGGACTCGATGGCTACACCTTC.

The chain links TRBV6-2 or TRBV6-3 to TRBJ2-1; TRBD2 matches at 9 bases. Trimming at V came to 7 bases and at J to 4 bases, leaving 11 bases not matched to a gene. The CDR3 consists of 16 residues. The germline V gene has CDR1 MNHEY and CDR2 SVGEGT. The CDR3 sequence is CASNPTPRGGYNEQFF. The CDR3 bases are TGTGCCAGCAACCCGACTCCGCGGGGGGGATACAATGAGCAGTTCTTC.

Here the CDR3 DNA reads TGTGCCAGCAGTGAATCGGGACAGGGGGCAAACACTGAAGCTTTCTTT. Translating gives CASSESGQGANTEAFF. The chain employs TRBV2 and TRBJ1-1; 12 bases fit TRBD1. Germline V gene lookup returns CDR1 SNHLY and CDR2 FYNNEI. V dropped 2 bases and J dropped 2; count of bases not matched to a gene: 3. This CDR3 has 16 amino acids.

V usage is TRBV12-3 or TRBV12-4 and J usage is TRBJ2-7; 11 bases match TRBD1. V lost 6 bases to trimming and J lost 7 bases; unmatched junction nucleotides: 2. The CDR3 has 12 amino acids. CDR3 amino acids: CASRGTGGEQYF. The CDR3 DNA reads TGTGCCAGCAGGGGGACAGGGGGGGAGCAGTACTTC.

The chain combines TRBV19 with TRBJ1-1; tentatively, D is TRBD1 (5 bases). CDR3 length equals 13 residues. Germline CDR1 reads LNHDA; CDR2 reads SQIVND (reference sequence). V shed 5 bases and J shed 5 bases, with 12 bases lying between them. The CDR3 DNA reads TGTGCCAGTAGTCTGGGGGGGTGGACTGAAGCTTTCTTT. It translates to CASSLGGWTEAFF.

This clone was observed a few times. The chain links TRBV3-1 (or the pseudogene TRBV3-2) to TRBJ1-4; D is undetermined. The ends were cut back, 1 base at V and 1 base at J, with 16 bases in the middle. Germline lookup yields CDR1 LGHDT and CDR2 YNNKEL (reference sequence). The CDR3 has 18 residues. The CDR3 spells CASSQVIGRRITNEKLFF. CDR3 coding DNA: TGTGCCAGCAGCCAAGTAATCGGTAGAAGAATAACTAATGAAAAACTGTTTTTT.

The chain's CDR3 is CASSFTESNQPQHF. CDR3 nucleotides: TGTGCCAGCAGTTTTACCGAGAGCAATCAGCCCCAGCATTTT. The chain has TRBV6-5 and TRBJ1-5; D ambiguous. V dropped 4 bases and J dropped 1 base, with 8 bases sitting between them. CDR1 is MNHEY and CDR2 is SVGAGI in the germline V gene. The length of the CDR3 is 14 residues.

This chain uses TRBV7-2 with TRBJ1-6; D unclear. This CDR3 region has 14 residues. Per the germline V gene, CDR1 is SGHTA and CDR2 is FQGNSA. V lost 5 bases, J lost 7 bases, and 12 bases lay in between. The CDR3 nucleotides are TGTGCCAGCAGCCCACATGTCCAGAATTCACCCCTCCACTTT. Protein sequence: CASSPHVQNSPLHF.

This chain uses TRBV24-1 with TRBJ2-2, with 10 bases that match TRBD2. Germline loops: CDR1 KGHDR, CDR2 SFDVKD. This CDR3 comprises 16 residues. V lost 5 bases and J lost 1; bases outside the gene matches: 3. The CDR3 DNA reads TGTGCCACCAGTGTGGCTAGCGGGGGGAACACCGGGGAGCTGTTTTTT. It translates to CATSVASGGNTGELFF.

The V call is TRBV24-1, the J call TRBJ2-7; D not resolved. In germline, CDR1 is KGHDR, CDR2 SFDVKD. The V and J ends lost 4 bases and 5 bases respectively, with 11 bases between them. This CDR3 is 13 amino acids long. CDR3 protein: CATSDELGHEQYF. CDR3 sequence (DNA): TGTGCCACCAGTGACGAACTGGGCCACGAGCAGTACTTC.

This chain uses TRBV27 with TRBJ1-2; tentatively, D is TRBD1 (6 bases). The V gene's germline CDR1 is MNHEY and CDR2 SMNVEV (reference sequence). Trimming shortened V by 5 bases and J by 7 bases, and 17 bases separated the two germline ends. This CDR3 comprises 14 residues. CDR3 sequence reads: CASSAVSGAGGYTF. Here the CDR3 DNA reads TGTGCCAGCAGTGCTGTGTCAGGGGCAGGTGGCTACACCTTC.

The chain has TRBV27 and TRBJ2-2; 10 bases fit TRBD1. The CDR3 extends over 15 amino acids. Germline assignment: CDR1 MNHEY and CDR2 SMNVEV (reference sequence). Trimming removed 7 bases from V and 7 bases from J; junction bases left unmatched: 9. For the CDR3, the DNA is TGTGCCAGCACCCTGACAGGGGGCGTGAACGGGGAGCTGTTTTTT. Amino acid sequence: CASTLTGGVNGELFF.

Here the CDR3 reads CSVTGGAGNTGELFF. In DNA form, the CDR3 reads TGCAGCGTGACAGGGGGCGCAGGGAACACCGGGGAGCTGTTTTTT. This chain joins TRBV29-1 and TRBJ2-2, with 10 bases that match TRBD1. The CDR3 runs to 15 residues. Germline V gene data show CDR1 as SQVTM and CDR2 as ANQGSEA. V lost 6 bases to trimming and J lost 1 base; unmatched junction nucleotides: 5.

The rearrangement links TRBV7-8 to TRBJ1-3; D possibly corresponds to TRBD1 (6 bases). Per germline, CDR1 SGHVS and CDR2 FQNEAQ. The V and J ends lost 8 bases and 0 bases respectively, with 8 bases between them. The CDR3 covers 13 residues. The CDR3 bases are TGTGCCAGCGGACAGAGCTCTGGAAACACCATATATTTT. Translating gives CASGQSSGNTIYF.

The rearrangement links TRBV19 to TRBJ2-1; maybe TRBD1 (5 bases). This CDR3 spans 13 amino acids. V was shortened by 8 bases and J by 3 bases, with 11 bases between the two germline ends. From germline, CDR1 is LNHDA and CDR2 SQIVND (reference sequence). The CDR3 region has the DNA TGTGCCAGTTCAGGGCGGTTCTACAATGAGCAGTTCTTC. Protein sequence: CASSGRFYNEQFF. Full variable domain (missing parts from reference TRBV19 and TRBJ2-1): DGGITQSPKYLFRKEGQNVTLSCEQNLNHDAMYWYRQDPGQGLRLIYYSQIVNDFQKGDIAEGYSVSREKKESFPLTVTSAQKNPTAFYLCASSGRFYNEQFFGPGTRLTVL.

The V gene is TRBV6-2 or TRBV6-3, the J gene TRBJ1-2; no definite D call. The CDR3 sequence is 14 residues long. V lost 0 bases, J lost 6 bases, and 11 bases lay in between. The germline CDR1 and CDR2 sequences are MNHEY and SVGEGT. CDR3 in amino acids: CASSYSRGINGYTF. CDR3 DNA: TGTGCCAGCAGTTACTCTCGAGGGATAAATGGCTACACCTTC.

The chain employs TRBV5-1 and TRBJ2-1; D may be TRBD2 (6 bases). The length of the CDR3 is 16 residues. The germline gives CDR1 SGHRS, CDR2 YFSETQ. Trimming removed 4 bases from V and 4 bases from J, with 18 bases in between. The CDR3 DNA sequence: TGCGCCAGCAGCCCGTCCCCCGGGACTCTATACAATGAGCAGTTCTTC. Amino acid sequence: CASSPSPGTLYNEQFF.

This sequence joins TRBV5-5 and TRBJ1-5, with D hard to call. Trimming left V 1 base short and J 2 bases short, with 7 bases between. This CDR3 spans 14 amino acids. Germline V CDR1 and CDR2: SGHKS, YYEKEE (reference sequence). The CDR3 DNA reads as TGTGCCAGCAGCTTGAGGACTGGCAATCAGCCCCAGCATTTT. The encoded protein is CASSLRTGNQPQHF. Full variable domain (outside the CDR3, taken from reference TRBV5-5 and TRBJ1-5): DAGVTQSPTHLIKTRGQQVTLRCSPISGHKSVSWYQQVLGQGPQFIFQYYEKEERGRGNFPDRFSARQFPNYSSELNVNALLLGDSALYLCASSLRTGNQPQHFGDGTRLSIL.

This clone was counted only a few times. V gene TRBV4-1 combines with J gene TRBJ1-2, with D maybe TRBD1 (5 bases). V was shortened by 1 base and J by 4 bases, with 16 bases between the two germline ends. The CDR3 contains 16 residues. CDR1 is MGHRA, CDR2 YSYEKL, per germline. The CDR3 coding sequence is TGCGCCAGCAGCCAAGTAGGGCAGGGACTGGCCTATGGCTACACCTTC. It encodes CASSQVGQGLAYGYTF.

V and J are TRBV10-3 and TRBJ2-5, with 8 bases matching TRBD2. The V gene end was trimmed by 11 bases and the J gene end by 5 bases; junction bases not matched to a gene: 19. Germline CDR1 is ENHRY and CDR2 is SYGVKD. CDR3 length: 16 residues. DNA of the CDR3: TGTGCCCCATCATTGTCAACTAGCGGCGGTTGCGAGACCCAGTACTTC. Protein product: CAPSLSTSGGCETQYF.